One sample yielded the 25 T cell receptor beta chains listed below, sequenced in a study of tumor and adjacent non-tumor tissue in lung cancer. A modified ARM-PCR protocol with three rounds of nested PCR amplified TCRbeta. TCRdb reprocessed the multiplex PCR reads with MiXCR, giving one entry per CDR3 protein. The data show 76,000 or so distinct CDR3 sequences, with about two thirds seen just once and 10% to 15% held by the top ten. The template was RNA from unsorted bulk tissue. Sequencing was performed on lung tumor tissue. These receptors were collected from a woman aged 70-85 years with non-small cell lung cancer.

To note about this clonotype: At one end the junction does not follow the germline gene, possibly because of a read error. The V call is TRBV5-5, the J call TRBJ2-7, with D hard to call. There are 14 residues in the CDR3. The germline CDR1 and CDR2 sequences are SGHKS and YYEKEE (reference sequence). CDR3 protein: CASSLPRSNYEKYF. CDR3 DNA sequence: TGTGCCAGCAGCTTGCCGCGCTCTAATTACGAGAAGTACTTC.

This clonotype was counted once. The CDR3 end shows no conserved phenylalanine or tryptophan, and so a read error is likely. The DNA is left out, because the CDR3 cannot be placed on it with certainty; the CDR3 is given as TCRdb lists it. The chain uses TRBV5-1 and TRBJ2-7; the table names TRBD2, a call not compared with the DNA. Including both end residues, the CDR3 is 15 amino acids long. Looked up from germline, CDR1 is SGHRS and CDR2 is YFSETQ. CDR3 in amino acids: CASSFRTSGTYELYS.

Of note for this clonotype: This CDR3 fails to terminate in the conserved phenylalanine or tryptophan, so it likely reflects a read error. The chain links TRBV6-6 to TRBJ1-5, with no clear D. With 7 bases removed from V and 4 bases from J, the gap between germline ends came to 8 bases. CDR1 is MNHNY, CDR2 SVGAGI, per germline (reference sequence). The length of the CDR3 is 12 residues. The CDR3 nucleotides are TGTGCCAGCAACCGGCCAAATCAGCCCCAGCATCTT. Amino acid sequence: CASNRPNQPQHL.

This chain links TRBV12-5 with TRBJ2-1; D possibly corresponds to TRBD1 (5 bases). This CDR3 is 12 amino acids long. Trimming removed 10 bases at V and 14 bases at J, with 21 bases between. CDR1 and CDR2 (germline): LGHNT, FRNRAP. CDR3 in DNA: TGTGCTAATGGGGTCCCGGACATCGTAAAGTTCTTC. Translating gives CANGVPDIVKFF.

This clonotype was seen a handful of times. The germline gene is not matched at one end of the junction; a read error may be the cause. This sequence joins TRBV11-1 and TRBJ1-2; D gene unclear. Germline V gene data show CDR1 as SGHAT and CDR2 as FQDESV (reference sequence). The CDR3 is made up of 14 amino acids. The CDR3 here is CASSHSEVGYGYTF. The CDR3 DNA sequence: TGTGCCAGCAGTCATTCGGAAGTTGGCTATGGCTATACGTTC.

Details on this clonotype: No conserved phenylalanine or tryptophan is present at the end of the CDR3, so a read error is the likely explanation. The V gene is TRBV6-1, the J gene TRBJ1-1; no firm D call. V lost 2 bases and J 9 bases, leaving 13 bases between the germline ends. Per germline, CDR1 MNHNS and CDR2 SASEGT. The CDR3 runs 13 residues. CDR3: CASSESDIVKAFL. The CDR3 DNA reads TGTGCCAGCAGTGAATCAGATATAGTGAAAGCTTTCTTA.

A remark on this clonotype: One end of the junction does not line up with germline, which may come from a read error. J is TRBJ1-5 and V is TRBV4-1; D perhaps matches TRBD1 (6 bases). The germline V gene has CDR1 MGHRA and CDR2 YSYEKL. The CDR3 loop spans 17 amino acids. The CDR3: CASRTGVTLNSNQPQRF. CDR3 sequence (DNA): TGCGCCAGCAGGACAGGAGTAACTTTGAATAGCAATCAGCCCCAGCGTTTT.

This clonotype was seen a few times. This may arise from a read error, as a much more abundant clone is one base away. The chain joins TRBV5-1 to TRBJ2-2, with D unclear. V dropped 3 bases and J dropped 1 base, with 13 bases sitting between them. Germline CDR1 SGHRS, CDR2 YFSETQ. This CDR3 spans 16 amino acids. The CDR3: CASSWPDGLNTGELFF. CDR3 in DNA: TGCGCCAGCAGCTGGCCGGACGGCCTGAACACCGGGGAGCTGTTTTTT.

Notes on this clonotype: At one of its ends the junction is not consistent with the germline gene, which may arise from a read error. V gene TRBV5-1 combines with J gene TRBJ2-5; D is possibly TRBD2 (6 bases). The CDR3 is 14 amino acids. CDR1 and CDR2 (germline): SGHRS, YFSETQ. The CDR3 loop reads CASSPGSEQGTQYF. The DNA of the CDR3 is TGCGCCAGCAGCCCCGGGAGTGAACAAGGGACCCAGTACTTC. The full variable domain, in which reference TRBV5-1 and TRBJ2-5 provide the parts outside the CDR3, is KAGVTQTPRYLIKTRGQQVTLSCSPISGHRSVSWYQQTPGQGLQFLFEYFSETQRNKGNFPGRFSGRQFSNSRSEMNVSTLELGDSALYLCASSPGSEQGTQYFGPGTRLLVL.

Concerning this clonotype itself: A read error may produce the germline difference seen at one junction end. The chain couples TRBV10-3 to TRBJ2-7; the match to TRBD2 covers 12 bases. The germline CDR1 and CDR2 sequences are ENHRY and SYGVKD. The CDR3 runs 20 residues. CDR3 sequence: CAISDTNRGTQTSGSGEQYF. CDR3 DNA: TGTGCCATCAGTGATACCAATCGTGGGACCCAGACTAGCGGGAGCGGCGAGCAGTACTTT.

This clonotype was detected a few times. A much larger clone lies a single base off, so this may be a read error. The chain joins TRBV4-1 to TRBJ1-4, with a possible D match to TRBD1 (6 bases). The CDR3 loop spans 13 amino acids. Germline CDR1 MGHRA, CDR2 YSYEKL. CDR3 coding DNA: TGCGCCAGCAGGGGGGGCACTTCCGAAAAACTGTCTTTT. Its protein product is CASRGGTSEKLSF.

The gene calls are TRBV11-2 and TRBJ2-1, with 8 bases that match TRBD2. Per germline, CDR1 SGHAT and CDR2 FQNNGV. The CDR3 is made up of 15 amino acids. For the CDR3, the DNA is TGTGCTAACAGCCCCGAAGGCGGGAGGAATAATGAGCAGTTCTTC. Amino acids: CANSPEGGRNNEQFF.

This clonotype was observed at least ten times. J is TRBJ2-7 and V is TRBV6-5, with 8 bases fitting TRBD2. This CDR3 contains 14 residues. Germline V lookup: CDR1 MNHEY, CDR2 SVGAGI. V gave up 0 bases and J gave up 5 bases; unmatched junction bases: 3. The CDR3 here is CASSYSPGGNEQYF. For the CDR3, the DNA is TGTGCCAGCAGTTACTCGCCGGGAGGGAACGAGCAGTACTTC.

With respect to this clonotype: The junction shows a germline mismatch at one end, possibly a read error. The chain uses TRBV11-1 and TRBJ2-1; D remains ambiguous. This CDR3 contains 15 residues. CDR1 and CDR2 (germline): SGHAT, FQDESV (reference sequence). The CDR3 is CASSLILIYYNGQFF. The CDR3 DNA reads as TGTGCCAGTAGCTTAATACTTATTTACTACAATGGGCAGTTCTTC.

V is TRBV6-2 or TRBV6-3 and J is TRBJ2-7; tentatively, D is TRBD1 (5 bases). With 8 bases removed from V and 10 bases from J, the gap between germline ends came to 15 bases. There are 11 residues in the CDR3. Germline V gives CDR1 MNHEY, CDR2 SVGEGT. Written as DNA, the CDR3 is TGTGCCAGCGGGCAAGGGGCCAAACAGTACTTC. This encodes CASGQGAKQYF.

V and J are TRBV11-3 and TRBJ1-1; D gene ambiguous. Deletions cut 3 bases from V and 4 bases from J, with 12 bases between. Germline CDR1 reads SGHNT; CDR2 reads YENEEA. CDR3 length equals 14 residues. The CDR3 is CASSFGGISTEAFF. The CDR3 region has the DNA TGTGCCAGCAGCTTCGGAGGAATAAGCACTGAAGCTTTCTTT.

The chain carries TRBV18 and TRBJ1-2; D remains ambiguous. Trimming pared 1 base from V and 4 bases from J, leaving 10 bases between. Germline V gene data show CDR1 as KGHSH and CDR2 as LQKENI. The CDR3 extends over 14 amino acids. In nucleotides, the CDR3 is TGTGCCAGCTCACCACAGGCAGAGACCTATGGCTACACCTTC. Translated, it gives CASSPQAETYGYTF.

Comment on this clonotype: A single base separates this from a much larger clone, so it may be a read error. The J gene is TRBJ1-4, the V gene TRBV11-2, with a tentative D call TRBD1 (6 bases). CDR3 length: 18 residues. Germline lookup yields CDR1 SGHAT and CDR2 FQNNGV. CDR3 DNA: TGTGCCAGCAGCCAACCCGTTTGGGAACAGGGACTTAATGAAAAACCGTTTTTT. Translated: CASSQPVWEQGLNEKPFF.

In regard to this clonotype: The junction shows a germline mismatch at one end, possibly a read error. V usage is TRBV29-1 and J usage is TRBJ2-7; D may be TRBD2 (5 bases). Germline CDR1 and CDR2: SQVTM and ANQGSEA. This CDR3 is built from 13 residues. The chain's CDR3 is CIVRISASYEQYF. CDR3 DNA: TGCATCGTTAGGATTAGCGCCTCCTACGAGCAGTACTTC.

Worth noting for this clonotype: It may be a read error: a sequence one base away is much more abundant. This rearrangement joins TRBV20-1 to TRBJ2-7, with TRBD1 identical over 7 bases. V was pared by 4 bases and J by 4 bases, with 10 bases of the junction left unmatched. Looked up from germline, CDR1 is DFQATT and CDR2 is SNEGSKA (reference sequence). CDR3 size: 14 residues. CDR3 sequence reads: CSAKGTVGKYEQYF. As DNA, the CDR3 is TGCAGTGCTAAGGGGACAGTAGGGAAATACGAGCAGTACTTC.

As to this clonotype: The junction differs from germline at one of its ends, possibly a read error. The J gene is TRBJ2-7, the V gene TRBV7-9; D perhaps matches TRBD1 (6 bases). Germline loops: CDR1 SEHNR, CDR2 FQNEAQ (reference sequence). The CDR3 is made up of 17 amino acids. Here the CDR3 reads CASRLAGDNLKAHEQYF. CDR3 sequence (DNA): TGTGCCAGCAGGTTAGCAGGGGATAATCTTAAGGCCCACGAGCAGTACTTC.

Concerning this clonotype: The junction does not match germline at one end; this may be a read error. The V gene is TRBV20-1, the J gene TRBJ1-1; D gene unclear. Germline values: CDR1 DFQATT, CDR2 SNEGSKA (reference sequence). CDR3 length: 15 residues. Here the CDR3 reads CSAARTGRRNNEAFF. CDR3 coding DNA: TGCAGTGCTGCAAGAACCGGACGGAGGAACAATGAAGCATTCTTT.

This clonotype was recorded once. This may arise from a read error, as a much more abundant clone is one base away. The chain couples TRBV5-4 to TRBJ2-3; D perhaps matches TRBD1 (5 bases). The CDR3 is made up of 16 amino acids. CDR1 and CDR2 from the germline V gene are SGHNT and YYREEE (reference sequence). Deletions cut 2 bases from V and 3 bases from J, with 16 bases between. CDR3 residues: CASSLRGDDTTDTQYF. The CDR3 coding sequence is TGTGCCAGCAGCTTAAGGGGTGACGATACGACAGATACGCAGTATTTT.

The rearrangement links TRBV20-1 to TRBJ2-7, with 13 nucleotides matching TRBD2. The CDR3 sequence is 14 residues long. Germline V gives CDR1 DFQATT, CDR2 SNEGSKA (reference sequence). Germline trimming cut 7 bases from V and 1 base from J; bases unmatched to any gene: 4. CDR3 protein: CSGTSGSISYEQYF. Here the CDR3 DNA reads TGCAGTGGGACTAGCGGGAGTATATCCTACGAGCAGTACTTC.

The chain couples TRBV12-2 to TRBJ2-7. TRBV12-2 is a pseudogene. The CDR3 consists of 14 residues. The CDR3 DNA is TGTGCAAGTCGCTCAGCGGAAGGGAACCACGGGAAGTACTTC. This translates into CASRSAEGNHGKYF.